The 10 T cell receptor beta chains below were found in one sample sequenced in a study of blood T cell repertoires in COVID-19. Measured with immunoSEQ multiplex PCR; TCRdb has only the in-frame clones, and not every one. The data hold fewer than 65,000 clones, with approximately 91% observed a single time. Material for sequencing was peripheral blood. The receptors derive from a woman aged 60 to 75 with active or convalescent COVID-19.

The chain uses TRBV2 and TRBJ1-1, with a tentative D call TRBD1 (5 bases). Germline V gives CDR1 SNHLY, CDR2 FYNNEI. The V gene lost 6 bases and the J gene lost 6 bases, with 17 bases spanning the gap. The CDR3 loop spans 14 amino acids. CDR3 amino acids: CASRPGTGRAEAFF. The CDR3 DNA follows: TGTGCCAGCAGACCAGGGACTGGCCGGGCTGAAGCTTTCTTT.

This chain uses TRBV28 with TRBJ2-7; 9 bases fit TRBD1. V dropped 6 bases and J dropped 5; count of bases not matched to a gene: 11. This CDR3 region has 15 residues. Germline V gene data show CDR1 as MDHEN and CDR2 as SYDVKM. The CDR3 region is CASRLLPGQGHEQYF. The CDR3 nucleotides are TGTGCCAGCAGACTACTCCCGGGACAGGGACACGAGCAGTACTTC.

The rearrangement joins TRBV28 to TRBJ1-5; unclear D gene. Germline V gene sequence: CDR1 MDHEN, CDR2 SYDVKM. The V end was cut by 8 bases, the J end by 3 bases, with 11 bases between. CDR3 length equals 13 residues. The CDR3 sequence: CASLPGVNQPQHF. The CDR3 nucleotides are TGTGCCAGCTTGCCAGGCGTCAATCAGCCCCAGCATTTT.

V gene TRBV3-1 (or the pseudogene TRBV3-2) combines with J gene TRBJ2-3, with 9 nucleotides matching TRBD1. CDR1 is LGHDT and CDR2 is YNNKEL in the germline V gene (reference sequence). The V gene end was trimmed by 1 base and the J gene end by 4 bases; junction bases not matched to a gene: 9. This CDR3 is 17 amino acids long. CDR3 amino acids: CASSQATGTGSPDTQYF. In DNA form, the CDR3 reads TGTGCCAGCAGCCAAGCTACCGGGACAGGGTCCCCAGATACGCAGTATTTT.

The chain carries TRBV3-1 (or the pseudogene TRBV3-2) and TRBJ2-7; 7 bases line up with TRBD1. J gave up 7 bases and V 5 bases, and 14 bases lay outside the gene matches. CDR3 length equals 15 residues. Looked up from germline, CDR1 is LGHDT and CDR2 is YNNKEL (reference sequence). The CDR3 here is CASSSGTAPSLEQYF. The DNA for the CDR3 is TGTGCCAGCAGCTCTGGGACAGCCCCATCTTTGGAGCAGTACTTC.

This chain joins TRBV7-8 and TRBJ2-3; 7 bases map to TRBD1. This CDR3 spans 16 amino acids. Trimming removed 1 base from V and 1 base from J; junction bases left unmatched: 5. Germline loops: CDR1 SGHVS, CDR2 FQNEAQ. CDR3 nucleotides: TGTGCCAGCAGCTTAGGAGGGGGCTATGGCACAGATACGCAGTATTTT. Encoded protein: CASSLGGGYGTDTQYF.

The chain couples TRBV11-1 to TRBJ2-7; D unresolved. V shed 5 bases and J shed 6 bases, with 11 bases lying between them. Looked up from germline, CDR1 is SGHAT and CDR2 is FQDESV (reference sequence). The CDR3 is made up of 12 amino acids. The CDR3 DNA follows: TGTGCCAGCAGCCCCGCGTCTCCCGAGCAGTACTTC. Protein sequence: CASSPASPEQYF.

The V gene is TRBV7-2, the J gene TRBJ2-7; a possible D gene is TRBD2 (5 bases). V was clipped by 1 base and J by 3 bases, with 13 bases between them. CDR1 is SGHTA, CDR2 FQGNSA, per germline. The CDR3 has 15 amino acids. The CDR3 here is CASSLVKGAGYEQYF. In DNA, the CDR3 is TGTGCCAGCAGCTTAGTTAAGGGAGCCGGCTACGAGCAGTACTTC.

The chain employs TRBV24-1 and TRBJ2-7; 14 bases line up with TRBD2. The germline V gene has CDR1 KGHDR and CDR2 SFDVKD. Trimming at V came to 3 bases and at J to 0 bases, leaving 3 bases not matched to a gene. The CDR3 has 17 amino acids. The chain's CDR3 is CATSDGTSGGYSYEQYF. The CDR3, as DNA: TGTGCCACCAGTGATGGGACTAGCGGGGGATACTCCTACGAGCAGTACTTC.

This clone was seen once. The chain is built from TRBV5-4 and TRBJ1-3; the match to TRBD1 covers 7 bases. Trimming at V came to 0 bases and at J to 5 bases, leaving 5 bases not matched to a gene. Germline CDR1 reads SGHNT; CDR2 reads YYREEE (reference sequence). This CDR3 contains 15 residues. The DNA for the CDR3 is TGTGCCAGCAGCTTGGGATCAGGGGGAAGAAACACCATATATTTT. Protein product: CASSLGSGGRNTIYF.